Listed below are T cell receptor beta chains from one sample, sequenced in a study of response to subunit inactivated influenza vaccine. TCRdb re-called the RT-PCR reads through MiXCR, storing one row per CDR3 protein. The data show under 750,000 distinct CDR3 sequences, 12% seen once. Source: PBMCs from blood, taken on the day of vaccination. The receptors shown here come from a man between 50 and 59 years old who received an inactivated influenza vaccine. Each CDR3 is given with its conserved first and last residue. A D gene is named only where the DNA matches it firmly. Clone size is shown for a subset of rows, as once, few, many or a class of expanded clone.

V: TRBV5-1
D: TRBD2
size: few
J: TRBJ2-7
length: 16
CDR3: CASSMGPSGGAYEQYF
DNA: TGCGCCAGCAGCATGGGGCCTAGCGGGGGGGCCTACGAGCAGTACTTC

V: TRBV12-3/TRBV12-4
D: .
size: few
J: TRBJ1-2
length: 14
CDR3: CASSPPGTDYGYTF
DNA: TGTGCCAGCAGCCCGCCAGGGACGGACTATGGCTACACCTTC

V: TRBV14
D: .
size: few
J: TRBJ2-7
length: 13
CDR3: CASSQGTGTEQYF
DNA: TGTGCCAGCAGCCAAGGAACAGGGACCGAGCAGTACTTC

V: TRBV15
D: .
size: few
J: TRBJ2-7
length: 19
CDR3: CATSRNAGGRERERNEQYF
DNA: TGTGCCACCAGCAGAAATGCAGGGGGCCGGGAGCGGGAAAGGAACGAGCAGTACTTC

V: TRBV19
D: .
size: few
J: TRBJ1-3
length: 12
CDR3: CASSPAGNTIYF
DNA: TGTGCCAGTAGTCCAGCTGGAAACACCATATATTTT

V: TRBV20-1
D: .
size: many
J: TRBJ1-1
length: 15
CDR3: CSASQLGSKNTEAFF
DNA: TGCAGTGCTAGTCAACTCGGAAGCAAGAACACTGAAGCTTTCTTT

V: TRBV11-2
D: .
size: .
J: TRBJ2-5
length: 13
CDR3: CASSPTILETQYF
DNA: TGTGCCAGCAGCCCTACTATACTAGAGACCCAGTACTTC

V: TRBV7-9
D: .
size: few
J: TRBJ2-2
length: 13
CDR3: CASSFIYTGELFF
DNA: TGTGCCAGCAGCTTTATCTACACCGGGGAGCTGTTTTTT

V: TRBV4-3
D: .
size: .
J: TRBJ2-7
length: 16
CDR3: CASSARLAEVAYEQYF
DNA: TGCGCCAGCAGCGCGAGGCTAGCCGAGGTGGCCTACGAGCAGTACTTC

V: TRBV7-8
D: .
size: few
J: TRBJ2-7
length: 16
CDR3: CASSLGGGASSYEQYF
DNA: TGTGCCAGCAGCTTAGGTGGGGGGGCTAGCTCCTACGAGCAGTACTTC

V: TRBV12-3/TRBV12-4
D: .
size: .
J: TRBJ2-1
length: 14
CDR3: CASSPVLPYNEQFF
DNA: TGTGCCAGCAGCCCCGTCCTACCATACAATGAGCAGTTCTTC

V: TRBV28
D: .
size: many
J: TRBJ1-5
length: 14
CDR3: CASSFGLSNQPQHF
DNA: TGTGCCAGCAGTTTCGGTCTTAGCAATCAGCCCCAGCATTTT

V: TRBV6-2/TRBV6-3
D: .
size: few
J: TRBJ1-5
length: 14
CDR3: CASSWLRTDQPQHF
DNA: TGTGCCAGCAGTTGGCTGCGGACAGATCAGCCCCAGCATTTT

V: TRBV7-3
D: .
size: .
J: TRBJ1-5
length: 13
CDR3: CASSRGSNQPQHF
DNA: TGTGCCAGCAGCCGGGGGAGCAATCAGCCCCAGCATTTT

V: TRBV29-1
D: .
size: .
J: TRBJ2-7
length: 13
CDR3: CSASLIDAYEQYF
DNA: TGCAGCGCGAGCCTCATAGACGCCTACGAGCAGTACTTC

V: TRBV3-1
D: TRBD1
size: .
J: TRBJ2-1
length: 17
CDR3: CAISFPPGTGNYNEQFF
DNA: TGTGCCATCAGCTTTCCCCCCGGGACAGGGAACTACAATGAGCAGTTCTTC

V: TRBV11-1
D: TRBD1
size: few
J: TRBJ2-7
length: 19
CDR3: CASSTRSGTGGPKFDEQYF
DNA: TGTGCCAGCAGCACCCGATCCGGGACAGGGGGACCCAAATTCGACGAGCAGTACTTC

V: TRBV5-1
D: .
size: .
J: TRBJ2-3
length: 15
CDR3: CASSFEGFPTDTQYF
DNA: TGCGCCAGCAGCTTTGAGGGGTTTCCCACAGATACGCAGTATTTT

V: TRBV2
D: .
size: .
J: TRBJ2-7
length: 13
CDR3: CASRNRATYEQYF
DNA: TGTGCCAGCAGAAACAGGGCGACCTACGAGCAGTACTTC

V: TRBV11-1
D: .
size: .
J: TRBJ2-2
length: 19
CDR3: CASSFLEAWRGALTGELFF
DNA: TGTGCCAGCAGCTTCCTGGAAGCGTGGAGAGGGGCGCTCACCGGGGAGCTGTTTTTT

V: TRBV7-2
D: .
size: .
J: TRBJ1-1
length: 16
CDR3: CASSLVRAGVNTEAFF
DNA: TGTGCCAGCAGCTTAGTCCGTGCAGGTGTGAACACTGAAGCTTTCTTT

V: TRBV3-1
D: .
size: few
J: TRBJ2-7
length: 15
CDR3: CASSQALASSYEQYF
DNA: TGTGCCAGCAGCCAAGCCTTGGCCTCCTCCTACGAGCAGTACTTC

V: TRBV20-1
D: .
size: .
J: TRBJ2-3
length: 14
CDR3: CSANEGEFTDTQYF
DNA: TGCAGTGCCAACGAGGGGGAGTTCACAGATACGCAGTATTTT

V: TRBV9
D: TRBD1
size: .
J: TRBJ1-2
length: 16
CDR3: CASAGTGLGRGYGYTF
DNA: TGTGCCAGCGCCGGGACAGGTCTAGGAAGGGGCTATGGCTACACCTTC

V: TRBV7-9
D: .
size: few
J: TRBJ2-3
length: 15
CDR3: CASSHAVLAKDTQYF
DNA: TGTGCCAGCAGTCACGCCGTGCTAGCTAAGGATACGCAGTATTTT

V: TRBV20-1
D: .
size: .
J: TRBJ2-7
length: 10
CDR3: CSASQYEQYF
DNA: TGCAGTGCCTCACAATACGAGCAGTACTTC

V: TRBV6-1
D: .
size: many
J: TRBJ1-2
length: 13
CDR3: CASSATGGYGYTF
DNA: TGTGCCAGCAGTGCCACAGGTGGCTATGGCTACACCTTC

V: TRBV2
D: .
size: .
J: TRBJ1-1
length: 13
CDR3: CASIREKNTEAFF
DNA: TGTGCCAGCATCCGGGAGAAAAACACTGAAGCTTTCTTT

V: TRBV7-9
D: .
size: few
J: TRBJ1-1
length: 14
CDR3: CASSHGGMNTEAFF
DNA: TGTGCCAGCAGCCACGGAGGGATGAACACTGAAGCTTTCTTT

V: TRBV7-9
D: .
size: .
J: TRBJ1-2
length: 14
CDR3: CASSKYLAIYGYTF
DNA: TGTGCCAGCAGCAAATACTTGGCAATCTATGGCTACACCTTC

V: TRBV2
D: .
size: .
J: TRBJ2-7
length: 17
CDR3: CASRGTQGPSRPYEQYF
DNA: TGTGCCAGCAGAGGAACCCAAGGGCCCTCACGGCCCTACGAGCAGTACTTC

V: TRBV19
D: .
size: many
J: TRBJ1-6
length: 16
CDR3: CASSIRAGSYNSPLHF
DNA: TGTGCCAGTAGTATACGGGCAGGATCCTATAATTCACCCCTCCACTTT

V: TRBV11-3
D: TRBD1
size: .
J: TRBJ2-1
length: 16
CDR3: CASSLVGTGVIHEQFF
DNA: TGTGCCAGCAGCTTAGTGGGGACAGGGGTTATCCATGAGCAGTTCTTC

V: TRBV6-1
D: .
size: few
J: TRBJ2-2
length: 15
CDR3: CASSEALRGSGELFF
DNA: TGTGCCAGCAGTGAAGCGCTTCGGGGTTCCGGGGAGCTGTTTTTT

V: TRBV12-3/TRBV12-4
D: .
size: many
J: TRBJ2-3
length: 12
CDR3: CASSFSGDTQYF
DNA: TGTGCCAGCAGTTTTTCTGGAGATACGCAGTATTTT

V: TRBV4-2
D: .
size: .
J: TRBJ2-1
length: 14
CDR3: CASSQDRRGGEQFF
DNA: TGTGCCAGCAGCCAAGATCGAAGGGGGGGCGAGCAGTTCTTC

V: TRBV28
D: .
size: .
J: TRBJ2-1
length: 15
CDR3: CASTRGLSSYNEQFF
DNA: TGTGCCAGCACCCGCGGGCTGAGCTCCTACAATGAGCAGTTCTTC

V: TRBV6-1
D: TRBD2
size: .
J: TRBJ2-3
length: 16
CDR3: CASRPTSGGAGDTQYF
DNA: TGTGCCAGCAGGCCAACTAGCGGGGGGGCTGGGGATACGCAGTATTTT

V: TRBV7-6
D: TRBD2
size: few
J: TRBJ2-2
length: 16
CDR3: CASSLVTSGRAGELFF
DNA: TGTGCCAGCAGCTTAGTGACTAGCGGGAGAGCCGGGGAGCTGTTTTTT

V: TRBV14
D: .
size: .
J: TRBJ2-7
length: 11
CDR3: CASSQYGEQYF
DNA: TGTGCCAGCAGCCAATACGGCGAGCAGTACTTC

V: TRBV6-1
D: .
size: few
J: TRBJ1-3
length: 15
CDR3: CASSESGVSGNTIYF
DNA: TGTGCCAGCAGTGAGTCGGGGGTTTCTGGAAACACCATATATTTT

V: TRBV7-2
D: TRBD1
size: medium-sized
J: TRBJ1-1
length: 15
CDR3: CASSLEAGGWTEAFF
DNA: TGTGCCAGCAGCTTAGAGGCAGGGGGATGGACTGAAGCTTTCTTT

V: TRBV15
D: .
size: .
J: TRBJ1-5
length: 17
CDR3: CATSRDPPSQGNQPQHF
DNA: TGTGCCACCAGCAGAGATCCCCCGAGTCAGGGTAATCAGCCCCAGCATTTT

V: TRBV9
D: .
size: many
J: TRBJ2-5
length: 15
CDR3: CASSTAEGVRETQYF
DNA: TGTGCCAGCAGCACCGCGGAAGGGGTCCGGGAGACCCAGTACTTC

V: TRBV12-3/TRBV12-4
D: TRBD1
size: many
J: TRBJ1-2
length: 14
CDR3: CASSFRGQSYGYTF
DNA: TGTGCCAGCAGTTTCAGGGGGCAGAGCTATGGCTACACCTTC

V: TRBV20-1
D: TRBD2
size: .
J: TRBJ2-5
length: 15
CDR3: CSAREPGLVRETQYF
DNA: TGCAGTGCTAGAGAGCCGGGACTAGTAAGAGAGACCCAGTACTTC

V: TRBV6-2/TRBV6-3
D: .
size: .
J: TRBJ2-3
length: 16
CDR3: CASSYATTMRGDTQYF
DNA: TGTGCCAGCAGTTACGCCACGACTATGAGGGGAGATACGCAGTATTTT

V: TRBV29-1
D: .
size: .
J: TRBJ1-5
length: 12
CDR3: CSVRGTDQPQHF
DNA: TGCAGCGTCCGGGGCACGGATCAGCCCCAGCATTTT